The 24 T cell receptor beta chains listed next were all sequenced from one sample in a study of tissue T cells after allogeneic stem cell transplantation. Repertoires were generated with immunoSEQ multiplex PCR, while TCRdb's copy carries only in-frame clones and drops some. Of a few thousand clones detected, less than 70% appear once; the ten largest clones hold roughly 15%. Steroid-refractory graft-versus-host disease after allogeneic hematopoietic cell transplant qualified adults for prospective research-autopsy enrollment. The starting material was transverse colon tissue, obtained at autopsy. The receptors stem from an older male patient with steroid-refractory graft-versus-host disease after an allogeneic stem cell transplant. Some T cells could come from the graft donor.

The chain employs TRBV6-2 or TRBV6-3 and TRBJ1-6; D gene uncertain. Germline V gives CDR1 MNHEY, CDR2 SVGEGT. V lost 5 bases to trimming and J lost 10 bases, with 21 bases between them. The CDR3 totals 16 residues. The CDR3 spells CASSQVSRGKNSPLHF. The DNA for the CDR3 is TGTGCCAGCAGTCAGGTTTCAAGAGGGAAGAACTCACCCCTCCACTTT.

The V gene is TRBV6-6, the J gene TRBJ2-2, with TRBD2 matching over 9 bases. This CDR3 spans 14 amino acids. The J segment lost 5 bases and the V segment lost 3 bases, leaving 1 base of the junction unmatched. Germline V lookup: CDR1 MNHNY, CDR2 SVGAGI (reference sequence). The DNA of the CDR3 is TGTGCCAGCAGTTATCTAGCGGGGACCGGGGAGCTGTTTTTT. The encoded protein is CASSYLAGTGELFF.

The rearrangement uses TRBV6-6 and TRBJ1-6; TRBD1 aligns across 8 bases. The trim removed 6 bases at V and 5 bases at J, leaving 6 bases unmatched. The CDR3 length is 15 residues. Germline V lookup: CDR1 MNHNY, CDR2 SVGAGI (reference sequence). This CDR3 is CASSDRGIDNSPLHF. The CDR3 region has the DNA TGTGCCAGCAGCGACAGGGGCATAGATAATTCACCCCTCCACTTT.

The chain recombines TRBV10-3 with TRBJ1-2; 8 bases align to TRBD1. Germline-derived CDR1 and CDR2 are ENHRY and SYGVKD. The CDR3 contains 19 residues. Trimming removed 1 base from V and 7 bases from J; junction bases left unmatched: 20. As DNA, the CDR3 is TGTGCCATCAGTGAGTTACTCCCGGGACAGGCGGCTCTGCTCGCTGGCTACACCTTC. It yields the protein CAISELLPGQAALLAGYTF.

The sample holds a few counts of this clone. The rearrangement links TRBV2 to TRBJ2-3; D perhaps matches TRBD1 (5 bases). Per the germline V gene, CDR1 is SNHLY and CDR2 is FYNNEI. With 4 bases removed from V and 2 bases from J, the gap between germline ends came to 13 bases. The CDR3 sequence is 15 residues long. The CDR3 is CASSGGTASTDTQYF. Here the CDR3 DNA reads TGTGCCAGCAGTGGGGGCACAGCGTCCACAGATACGCAGTATTTT.

The rearrangement joins TRBV29-1 to TRBJ2-2, with 7 bases matching TRBD2. The V gene's germline CDR1 is SQVTM and CDR2 ANQGSEA. J lost 2 bases, V lost 5 bases, and 5 bases had no gene match. The CDR3 totals 14 residues. CDR3 in amino acids: CSVSRGTNTGELFF. CDR3 sequence (DNA): TGCAGCGTTTCGCGGGGGACTAACACCGGGGAGCTGTTTTTT.

In this sample, this clone turned up once. The chain recombines TRBV4-3 with TRBJ2-5, with D perhaps being TRBD1 or TRBD2 (5 bases each). Trimming removed 6 bases from V and 5 bases from J, with 13 bases in between. CDR1 is LGHNA, CDR2 YSLEER, per germline. This CDR3 is built from 13 residues. The CDR3 DNA is TGCGCCAGCAGTTCTCGGTGGGGGGAGACCCAGTACTTC. It encodes CASSSRWGETQYF.

This clone was observed a few times. The rearrangement joins TRBV6-2 or TRBV6-3 to TRBJ2-5; TRBD1 aligns across 9 bases. The CDR3 is 15 residues long. V shed 5 bases, J shed 5 bases, and the junction held 9 bases outside the gene matches. Looked up from germline, CDR1 is MNHEY and CDR2 is SVGEGT. CDR3 nucleotides: TGTGCCAGCAGTCTAGGGGGACAGGGTGACGAGACCCAGTACTTC. It codes for CASSLGGQGDETQYF.

This chain joins TRBV29-1 and TRBJ2-1; D remains ambiguous. The CDR3 totals 13 residues. The germline CDR1 and CDR2 sequences are SQVTM and ANQGSEA. V was pared by 2 bases and J by 3 bases, with 8 bases between. This chain's CDR3 is CSVETRNYNEQFF. Written as DNA, the CDR3 is TGCAGCGTTGAAACGAGAAACTACAATGAGCAGTTCTTC.

The chain is built from TRBV19 and TRBJ1-6; perhaps TRBD1 as D (6 bases). Germline V CDR1 and CDR2: LNHDA, SQIVND (reference sequence). CDR3 length: 14 amino acids. Between the trimmed V and J ends, which lost 4 bases and 10 bases, there was a span of 14 bases. As DNA, the CDR3 is TGTGCCAGTAGTACCACAGGGATCGCGTCACCCCTCCACTTT. This translates into CASSTTGIASPLHF. Combining the CDR3 with reference TRBV19 and TRBJ1-6 gives the whole variable domain DGGITQSPKYLFRKEGQNVTLSCEQNLNHDAMYWYRQDPGQGLRLIYYSQIVNDFQKGDIAEGYSVSREKKESFPLTVTSAQKNPTAFYLCASSTTGIASPLHFGNGTRLTVT.

The chain uses TRBV4-3 and TRBJ1-2; D unresolved. This CDR3 has 12 residues. V lost 3 bases and J lost 4, with 6 bases in between. The germline CDR1 and CDR2 sequences are LGHNA and YSLEER. The CDR3 sequence is CASSHELYGYTF. For the CDR3, the DNA is TGCGCCAGCAGCCATGAACTCTATGGCTACACCTTC.

The CDR3 DNA reads TGTGCCAGCAGTCCTGGAGGGAACTATGGCTACACCTTC. Translation gives CASSPGGNYGYTF. The gene calls are TRBV6-6 and TRBJ1-2; D is uncertain. The germline gives CDR1 MNHNY, CDR2 SVGAGI (reference sequence). This CDR3 has 13 amino acids. Deletions cut 5 bases from V and 2 bases from J, with 9 bases between.

This sequence joins TRBV9 and TRBJ2-2; maybe TRBD1 (6 bases). The CDR3 extends over 14 amino acids. From germline, CDR1 is SGDLS and CDR2 YYNGEE. The germline V and J ends were trimmed by 3 bases and 7 bases, with 13 bases remaining between them. CDR3: CASSAAGVGGELFF. The DNA of the CDR3 is TGTGCCAGCAGCGCGGCAGGGGTAGGCGGGGAGCTGTTTTTT.

This clone was recorded once. The chain joins TRBV7-9 to TRBJ1-2; 11 bases line up with TRBD1. V was clipped by 6 bases and J by 5 bases; unmatched bases: 8. The CDR3 has 15 residues. The germline V gene encodes CDR1 SEHNR and CDR2 FQNEAQ (reference sequence). The CDR3 spells CASSSGQGAVYGYTF. The CDR3 nucleotides are TGTGCCAGCAGTTCCGGACAGGGGGCTGTGTATGGCTACACCTTC.

The chain carries TRBV19 and TRBJ1-6; D gene ambiguous. The CDR3 has 14 amino acids. Trimming removed 3 bases at V and 10 bases at J, with 13 bases between. Per germline, CDR1 LNHDA and CDR2 SQIVND (reference sequence). CDR3 in amino acids: CASSMGTTGSPLHF. CDR3 coding DNA: TGTGCCAGTAGTATGGGCACCACCGGGTCACCCCTCCACTTT.

Only a few counts were recorded for this clone. The chain has TRBV12-5 and TRBJ2-6, with D hard to call. Germline V CDR1 and CDR2: LGHNT, FRNRAP. The CDR3 runs 15 residues. V gave up 3 bases and J gave up 0 bases, with 6 bases separating them. CDR3 nucleotide sequence: TGTGCTAGTGGTTTAGGGCTCTCTGGGGCCAACGTCCTGACTTTC. Translation: CASGLGLSGANVLTF.

The chain has TRBV7-2 and TRBJ2-5; 8 bases line up with TRBD2. Germline CDR1 is SGHTA and CDR2 is FQGNSA. V shed 3 bases, J shed 5 bases, and the junction held 8 bases outside the gene matches. The CDR3 sequence is 15 residues long. This CDR3 reads CASSFGRGDRETQYF. DNA for the CDR3: TGTGCCAGCAGCTTCGGGCGGGGGGATCGGGAGACCCAGTACTTC.

By frequency in the sample, this clone is large (0.1 to 1%). The rearrangement links TRBV11-3 to TRBJ2-5; D is possibly TRBD1 (8 bases). Germline V gives CDR1 SGHNT, CDR2 YENEEA. V shed 5 bases and J shed 0 bases, with 16 bases lying between them. This CDR3 has 16 amino acids. CDR3 protein: CASSPQGAGDQETQYF. In DNA, the CDR3 is TGTGCCAGCAGCCCCCAGGGGGCGGGGGACCAAGAGACCCAGTACTTC.

This chain links TRBV3-1 (or the pseudogene TRBV3-2) with TRBJ1-5; the match to TRBD1 covers 7 bases. The length of the CDR3 is 16 residues. Germline CDR1 is LGHDT and CDR2 is YNNKEL (reference sequence). The V segment lost 3 bases and the J segment 2 bases; nucleotides outside the gene matches: 7. CDR3 DNA: TGTGCCAGCAGCCAGACAGGGATCGGCGGCAATCAGCCCCAGCATTTT. As protein: CASSQTGIGGNQPQHF.

The chain has TRBV6-2 or TRBV6-3 and TRBJ2-5; 7 bases agree with TRBD2. V lost 3 bases and J lost 2; bases outside the gene matches: 6. The CDR3 length is 15 residues. The V gene's germline CDR1 is MNHEY and CDR2 SVGEGT. CDR3 residues: CASSYLRTSQETQYF. The CDR3 DNA is TGTGCCAGCAGTTATTTACGGACTAGTCAAGAGACCCAGTACTTC.

This rearrangement joins TRBV5-1 to TRBJ2-7; possibly TRBD1 or TRBD2 for D (5 bases each). Germline CDR1 and CDR2: SGHRS and YFSETQ. The CDR3 is made up of 15 amino acids. Trimming took off 0 bases at V and 3 bases at J, with 13 bases between the two ends. The CDR3 region is CASSLGGVKNYEQYF. The CDR3 nucleotides are TGCGCCAGCAGCTTGGGAGGGGTTAAGAACTACGAGCAGTACTTC.

The chain employs TRBV7-8 and TRBJ2-3; TRBD2 aligns across 10 bases. This CDR3 has 16 residues. The V gene end was trimmed by 5 bases and the J gene end by 6 bases; junction bases not matched to a gene: 11. Germline CDR1 is SGHVS and CDR2 is FQNEAQ. The CDR3 DNA follows: TGTGCCAGCAGCCCCCTAGCGGGGGCTACAACCGATACGCAGTATTTT. Translating gives CASSPLAGATTDTQYF.

This chain connects TRBV11-2 to TRBJ1-5; the D is unclear. Trimming pared 5 bases from V and 5 bases from J, leaving 7 bases between. Germline values: CDR1 SGHAT, CDR2 FQNNGV. The CDR3 loop spans 12 amino acids. DNA of the CDR3: TGTGCCAGCAGCCATGTTGATCAGCCCCAGCATTTT. The encoded protein is CASSHVDQPQHF.

This clone came up a few times. V usage is TRBV19 and J usage is TRBJ1-5; no firm D call. The germline CDR1 and CDR2 sequences are LNHDA and SQIVND (reference sequence). CDR3 length: 16 residues. V shed 3 bases and J shed 4 bases, with 16 bases lying between them. The CDR3 sequence: CASSISWQELNQPQHF. CDR3 nucleotide sequence: TGTGCCAGTAGTATCTCCTGGCAAGAACTAAATCAGCCCCAGCATTTT. Based on the CDR3 plus reference TRBV19 and TRBJ1-5, the full variable domain is DGGITQSPKYLFRKEGQNVTLSCEQNLNHDAMYWYRQDPGQGLRLIYYSQIVNDFQKGDIAEGYSVSREKKESFPLTVTSAQKNPTAFYLCASSISWQELNQPQHFGDGTRLSIL.